These 20 T cell receptor beta chains came from one sample sequenced in a study of blood T cell repertoires in COVID-19. The repertoire was sequenced with immunoSEQ multiplex PCR; TCRdb's copy has only in-frame clones and lacks some. The data contain more than 200,000 clones, roughly nine tenths of them singletons. Source material: peripheral blood. These receptors were obtained from a woman in her fifties or sixties with acute or convalescent COVID-19.

The V and J genes are TRBV5-6 and TRBJ2-5; 8 bases map to TRBD2. This CDR3 has 14 amino acids. V dropped 1 base and J dropped 2; count of bases not matched to a gene: 1. Germline V gene data show CDR1 as SGHDT and CDR2 as YYEEEE. This CDR3 reads CASSLLAGQETQYF. The DNA for the CDR3 is TGTGCCAGCAGCTTGTTAGCGGGGCAAGAGACCCAGTACTTC.

This chain links TRBV6-5 with TRBJ2-3, with 10 bases identical to TRBD1. This CDR3 is 13 amino acids long. CDR1 is MNHEY, CDR2 SVGAGI, per germline. J lost 3 bases, V lost 8 bases, and 2 bases had no gene match. The CDR3 is CASRTGGTDTQYF. CDR3 sequence (DNA): TGTGCCAGCCGGACAGGGGGAACAGATACGCAGTATTTT.

The gene calls are TRBV5-5 and TRBJ1-5; TRBD1 matches at 10 bases. Germline assignment: CDR1 SGHKS and CDR2 YYEKEE (reference sequence). The CDR3 extends over 16 amino acids. V shed 4 bases and J 8 bases; nucleotides not matched to a gene: 12. The CDR3 here is CASSPLTGGRGEPQHF. CDR3 nucleotides: TGTGCCAGCAGCCCCTTGACAGGGGGCCGGGGGGAGCCCCAGCATTTT.

The J gene is TRBJ1-5, the V gene TRBV30; TRBD1 aligns across 8 bases. The V gene's germline CDR1 is GTSNPN and CDR2 SVGIG (reference sequence). Germline trimming cut 2 bases from V and 2 bases from J; bases unmatched to any gene: 8. CDR3 length equals 16 residues. The DNA of the CDR3 is TGTGCCTGGAGTCCTACAGGGGGGCGAGGCAATCAGCCCCAGCATTTT. It translates to CAWSPTGGRGNQPQHF.

The chain carries TRBV11-3 and TRBJ2-7; 8 bases map to TRBD1. With 5 bases clipped from V and 5 bases from J, the junction kept 8 bases outside the gene matches. This CDR3 spans 14 amino acids. Germline CDR1 reads SGHNT; CDR2 reads YENEEA. CDR3 bases: TGTGCCAGCAGCCTCAGGACAGGGCATCACGAGCAGTACTTC. This sequence encodes CASSLRTGHHEQYF.

The chain couples TRBV3-1 (or the pseudogene TRBV3-2) to TRBJ2-2, with unresolved D. With 2 bases removed from V and 7 bases from J, the gap between germline ends came to 5 bases. Germline V CDR1 and CDR2: LGHDT, YNNKEL (reference sequence). The CDR3 is 12 amino acids. The CDR3 DNA sequence: TGTGCCAGCAGCCAATTAGTCGGGGAGCTGTTTTTT. It specifies CASSQLVGELFF.

This clone occurred a few times. The chain employs TRBV7-9 and TRBJ2-7; TRBD2 matches at 7 bases. Germline V gives CDR1 SEHNR, CDR2 FQNEAQ (reference sequence). Trimming removed 8 bases from V and 0 bases from J; junction bases left unmatched: 10. This CDR3 contains 15 residues. The CDR3 sequence is CASGSARGSSYEQYF. Written as DNA, the CDR3 is TGTGCCAGCGGCTCCGCGCGGGGGAGCTCCTACGAGCAGTACTTC.

J is TRBJ2-1 and V is TRBV7-3; D unresolved. V was shortened by 5 bases and J by 7 bases, with 12 bases between the two germline ends. The CDR3 runs to 13 residues. From germline, CDR1 is SGHTA and CDR2 FQGTGA. The CDR3 here is CASSPSVSNEQFF. The CDR3 nucleotides read TGTGCCAGCAGCCCTTCTGTGTCTAATGAGCAGTTCTTC.

The rearrangement joins TRBV24-1 to TRBJ2-5; 10 positions agree with TRBD2. Germline CDR1 is KGHDR and CDR2 is SFDVKD. The V segment lost 0 bases and the J segment 3 bases; nucleotides outside the gene matches: 15. This CDR3 has 20 residues. The CDR3 coding sequence is TGTGCCACCAGTGATTTGGATAGCGGGAGGCCATGTATCGAGGAAGAGACCCAGTACTTC. This translates into CATSDLDSGRPCIEEETQYF.

The rearrangement uses TRBV6-1 and TRBJ1-5; TRBD1 aligns across 7 bases. This CDR3 has 17 residues. Germline V gene sequence: CDR1 MNHNS, CDR2 SASEGT. Trimming cost V 2 bases and J 0 bases; bases outside gene matches: 7. CDR3 in amino acids: CASSERGQLDSNQPQHF. In nucleotides, the CDR3 is TGTGCCAGCAGTGAAAGGGGGCAGCTGGATAGCAATCAGCCCCAGCATTTT.

As regards this clone: The same CDR3 can be traced to other DNA sequences in this sample. The chain couples TRBV9 to TRBJ2-5; maybe TRBD2 (7 bases). The germline gives CDR1 SGDLS, CDR2 YYNGEE. Trimming left V 0 bases short and J 5 bases short, with 14 bases between. The CDR3 is made up of 15 amino acids. CDR3 residues: CASSVAWGGGETQYF. CDR3 DNA sequence: TGTGCCAGCAGCGTAGCGTGGGGGGGCGGGGAGACCCAGTACTTC.

This chain connects TRBV27 to TRBJ2-3, with D possibly matching TRBD2 (5 bases). The length of the CDR3 is 13 residues. The germline V gene has CDR1 MNHEY and CDR2 SMNVEV (reference sequence). The V and J ends lost 6 bases and 1 base respectively, with 8 bases between them. The CDR3 is CASRGSGTDTQYF. The DNA for the CDR3 is TGTGCCAGCAGGGGTAGCGGCACAGATACGCAGTATTTT.

J is TRBJ1-6 and V is TRBV5-4; 9 nucleotides line up with TRBD1. CDR3 length equals 16 residues. After removal of 0 bases from V and 7 bases from J, the junction contained 5 bases not matched to a gene. Germline V gene sequence: CDR1 SGHNT, CDR2 YYREEE (reference sequence). The CDR3 loop reads CASSLDPTGGNSPLHF. CDR3 sequence (DNA): TGTGCCAGCAGCTTGGACCCGACAGGGGGAAATTCACCCCTCCACTTT.

This chain links TRBV3-1 (or the pseudogene TRBV3-2) with TRBJ2-7, with TRBD1 matching over 7 bases. The CDR3 is 13 amino acids. V shed 4 bases and J 5 bases; nucleotides not matched to a gene: 5. CDR1 and CDR2 (germline): LGHDT, YNNKEL (reference sequence). CDR3 in amino acids: CASSRLTGHEQYF. The CDR3 region has the DNA TGTGCCAGCAGCCGCCTGACAGGGCACGAGCAGTACTTC.

The chain couples TRBV6-6 to TRBJ1-1; a weak D match, TRBD1 (5 bases). The CDR3 has 13 amino acids. The germline V and J ends were trimmed by 5 bases and 1 base, with 8 bases remaining between them. CDR1 MNHNY and CDR2 SVGAGI come from the germline V gene (reference sequence). The CDR3 DNA reads as TGTGCCAGCAGTAACCAGGGGAACACTGAAGCTTTCTTT. Protein sequence: CASSNQGNTEAFF.

This clone has a single count. The chain has TRBV11-3 and TRBJ2-7; 9 positions match TRBD1. After removal of 5 bases from V and 3 bases from J, the junction contained 11 bases not matched to a gene. CDR1 and CDR2 (germline): SGHNT, YENEEA. This CDR3 has 16 residues. The CDR3 loop is CASSPLKGQGVYEQYF. In DNA form, the CDR3 reads TGTGCCAGCAGCCCCCTCAAGGGACAGGGTGTCTACGAGCAGTACTTC.

This clone has a handful of counts. This chain links TRBV5-1 with TRBJ2-1; 10 bases map to TRBD2. From germline, CDR1 is SGHRS and CDR2 YFSETQ. Trimming cost V 2 bases and J 7 bases; bases outside gene matches: 9. The CDR3 covers 16 residues. The DNA of the CDR3 is TGCGCCAGCAGCTTTAGAGCGGGAGGGGTTCTTAATGAGCAGTTCTTC. Translating it yields CASSFRAGGVLNEQFF.

The chain recombines TRBV14 with TRBJ2-2; D unresolved. Trimming removed 4 bases from V and 7 bases from J, with 10 bases in between. The CDR3 spans 13 residues. Germline V gene lookup returns CDR1 SGHDN and CDR2 FVKESK. CDR3 DNA sequence: TGTGCCAGCAGCCCCTCGGGTGTCGGGGAGCTGTTTTTT. This gives the protein CASSPSGVGELFF.

The chain employs TRBV7-2 and TRBJ2-1; 14 bases align to TRBD2. Trimming cost V 4 bases and J 10 bases; bases outside gene matches: 6. The CDR3 is made up of 15 amino acids. Germline CDR1 and CDR2: SGHTA and FQGNSA. The CDR3 is CASSSRTSGRSEQFF. CDR3 coding DNA: TGTGCCAGCAGCTCCCGGACTAGCGGGAGGAGCGAGCAGTTCTTC.

The chain recombines TRBV5-4 with TRBJ1-1; TRBD1 agrees at 7 bases. This CDR3 spans 14 amino acids. Per the germline V gene, CDR1 is SGHNT and CDR2 is YYREEE (reference sequence). The V gene end was trimmed by 4 bases and the J gene end by 4 bases; junction bases not matched to a gene: 7. CDR3 protein: CASSPTGEFTEAFF. CDR3 DNA: TGTGCCAGCAGCCCAACAGGGGAGTTCACTGAAGCTTTCTTT.